This passage covers 13 T cell receptor beta chains from one sample sequenced in a study of T cell responses to AZD1222 COVID-19 vaccine. Using immunoSEQ multiplex PCR, the repertoire was profiled, and TCRdb retains in-frame clones only, with some absent. The sample has approximately 170,000 clones, roughly nine tenths seen once. Sequencing was performed on peripheral blood, taken on day 0 of AZD1222 vaccination. The receptors were sampled from an adult in good health.

V gene TRBV18 combines with J gene TRBJ1-1, with D possibly matching TRBD1 (5 bases). Germline CDR1 KGHSH, CDR2 LQKENI. CDR3 length: 14 residues. Between the trimmed V and J ends, which lost 8 bases and 5 bases, there was a span of 18 bases. The CDR3 bases are TGTGCCAGCACGAAAGACAGACAAAGTACTGAAGCTTTCTTT. Translating it yields CASTKDRQSTEAFF.

The chain recombines TRBV11-2 with TRBJ2-5; no clear D. The length of the CDR3 is 11 residues. Per germline, CDR1 SGHAT and CDR2 FQNNGV. V was trimmed by 3 bases and J by 4 bases, leaving 3 bases between them. The CDR3 coding sequence is TGTGCCAGCAGCTTGGTAGAGACCCAGTACTTC. It codes for CASSLVETQYF.

V usage is TRBV11-2 and J usage is TRBJ2-7, with D maybe TRBD2 (5 bases). The germline V gene encodes CDR1 SGHAT and CDR2 FQNNGV. The CDR3 has 13 residues. Trimming left V 1 base short and J 4 bases short, with 8 bases between. The CDR3 region has the DNA TGTGCCAGCAGCTTAGTCGGGATGTACGAGCAGTACTTC. It translates to CASSLVGMYEQYF.

Only one count was recorded for this clone. The V gene is TRBV10-3, the J gene TRBJ1-1; 7 bases line up with TRBD1. The J segment lost 0 bases and the V segment lost 6 bases, leaving 7 bases of the junction unmatched. The CDR3 length is 15 residues. CDR1 is ENHRY and CDR2 is SYGVKD in the germline V gene. Here the CDR3 DNA reads TGTGCCATCAGAGAAGGACAGGCGATGAACACTGAAGCTTTCTTT. The encoded protein is CAIREGQAMNTEAFF.

The chain couples TRBV4-3 to TRBJ1-1, with TRBD1 matching over 7 bases. The CDR3 has 15 amino acids. Germline lookup yields CDR1 LGHNA and CDR2 YSLEER. The ends lost 8 bases at V and 1 base at J; junction bases unmatched: 10. CDR3 nucleotide sequence: TGCGCCAGCTCACAAAGGGGGACAGAGAACACTGAAGCTTTCTTT. Its translation is CASSQRGTENTEAFF.

The CDR3 DNA reads TGTGCCAGCAGAACAGCAGGCGAGCAGTACTTC. Translating gives CASRTAGEQYF. J is TRBJ2-7 and V is TRBV28; the D is unclear. The CDR3 is made up of 11 amino acids. Germline assignment: CDR1 MDHEN and CDR2 SYDVKM. Trimming removed 6 bases at V and 6 bases at J, with 9 bases between.

V and J are TRBV25-1 and TRBJ2-1; 9 bases line up with TRBD2. Germline-derived CDR1 and CDR2 are MGHDK and SYGVNS. V shed 6 bases and J 5 bases; nucleotides not matched to a gene: 11. The CDR3 is 16 amino acids. For the CDR3, the DNA is TGTGCCAGCAGCGAGGGGGCTAGCGGGGATGACAATGAGCAGTTCTTC. Protein: CASSEGASGDDNEQFF.

The count of this clone is one. The chain uses TRBV7-2 and TRBJ2-4; D is perhaps TRBD1 (7 bases). This CDR3 comprises 17 residues. V was trimmed by 1 base and J by 0 bases, leaving 13 bases between them. Germline V gives CDR1 SGHTA, CDR2 FQGNSA. In DNA form, the CDR3 reads TGTGCCAGCAGCTTAGACTCCAGGGGGGTAGCCAAAAACATTCAGTACTTC. Translated, it gives CASSLDSRGVAKNIQYF.

This clone came up once. This chain uses TRBV2 with TRBJ2-4; 11 bases are a match to TRBD2. Trimming took 7 bases from V and 5 from J; bases not matched to a gene: 16. Germline CDR1 SNHLY, CDR2 FYNNEI. CDR3 size: 18 residues. The CDR3 DNA sequence: TGTGCCAGCACCTACGTAGCGGGGGGGCCGGGATTTGAAAACATTCAGTACTTC. Protein: CASTYVAGGPGFENIQYF.

The CDR3 is CASSPRGGQQETQYF. CDR3 sequence (DNA): TGTGCCAGCAGCCCACGCGGGGGGCAACAAGAGACCCAGTACTTC. The chain employs TRBV3-1 (or the pseudogene TRBV3-2) and TRBJ2-5; TRBD2 aligns across 8 bases. The CDR3 sequence is 15 residues long. Trimming took 4 bases from V and 2 from J; bases not matched to a gene: 6. From germline, CDR1 is LGHDT and CDR2 YNNKEL (reference sequence).

This clone was counted once. This chain uses TRBV2 with TRBJ2-6; 7 bases match TRBD1. CDR3 length: 14 amino acids. V trimming: 8 bases; J trimming: 13 bases; junction bases outside the gene matches: 14. The germline CDR1 and CDR2 sequences are SNHLY and FYNNEI. The CDR3 spells CASAGQAGVGVLTF. The CDR3 DNA reads TGTGCCAGCGCCGGACAGGCCGGGGTAGGTGTCCTGACTTTC.

This clone appeared a single time. The chain couples TRBV18 to TRBJ1-4; 7 bases line up with TRBD1. The CDR3 spans 15 residues. Germline V gene data show CDR1 as KGHSH and CDR2 as LQKENI. V lost 3 bases to trimming and J lost 5 bases; unmatched junction nucleotides: 6. CDR3 nucleotide sequence: TGTGCCAGCTCACCTGGGGCCAGGGGGAATGAAAAACTGTTTTTT. Its translation is CASSPGARGNEKLFF.

This rearrangement joins TRBV7-8 to TRBJ1-1; D perhaps matches TRBD1 (5 bases). V lost 5 bases to trimming and J lost 4 bases, with 17 bases between them. Germline CDR1 SGHVS, CDR2 FQNEAQ. The CDR3 sequence is 15 residues long. CDR3 coding DNA: TGTGCCAGCAGCCACCGGGGGAGGGCAATCACTGAAGCTTTCTTT. Translating gives CASSHRGRAITEAFF.